This TCR beta chain was sequenced for a study of T cells in Graves' hyperthyroidism and ophthalmopathy. Study-wide findings and caveats: Ophthalmopathy was separated from stable hyperthyroidism by a 13 V-J model.

Trimming cost V 3 bases and J 2 bases; bases outside gene matches: 7. CDR3 length: 16 amino acids. Germline V gene data show CDR1 as SGHTA and CDR2 as FQGNSA. This clonotype has only a few counts. What it binds is not known. TCR beta CDR3 sequences were amplified from RNA transcripts. First-round RT-PCR targeting the TCR CDR3 was performed with the HTBI primer set. TCRdb reanalysed the multiplex PCR reads using MiXCR and keeps one entry per CDR3 protein. The sample has roughly 200,000 distinct CDR3 sequences; roughly a sixth are singletons. Source material: blood. V usage is TRBV7-2 and J usage is TRBJ1-3, with 7 bases identical to TRBD1. The TCR sequence derives from a woman aged 45-65 years with Graves' hyperthyroidism. CDR3 coding DNA: TGTGCCAGCAGCTTCGACAGGGCATCTACTGGAAACACCATATATTTT. Encoded protein: CASSFDRASTGNTIYF. The variable domain in full, with the rest retrieved from reference TRBV7-2 and TRBJ1-3, is GAGVSQSPSNKVTEKGKDVELRCDPISGHTALYWYRQSLGQGLEFLIYFQGNSAPDKSGLPSDRFSAERTGGSVSTLTIQRTQQEDSAVYLCASSFDRASTGNTIYFGEGSWLTVV.